The 32 T cell receptor beta chains reported below all come from one sample, sequenced in a study of OX40 agonist ivuxolimab in advanced cancers. Libraries were prepared by immunoSEQ multiplex PCR; TCRdb keeps only in-frame clonotypes and omits some of them. Found here are over 55,000 clones, roughly nine tenths of them singletons; the top ten hold 3% to 4%. The starting material was CD4+ or CD8+ T cells sorted from blood, obtained in a trial of the OX40 agonist ivuxolimab. The source of these receptors is an adult with an advanced solid tumor such as melanoma, head and neck, liver or kidney cancer.

This sequence joins TRBV7-2 and TRBJ2-1; TRBD1 agrees at 11 bases. V trimming: 8 bases; J trimming: 7 bases; junction bases outside the gene matches: 10. The V gene's germline CDR1 is SGHTA and CDR2 FQGNSA. The CDR3 is 15 amino acids. CDR3 sequence: CASLTWTGGLNEQFF. CDR3 DNA sequence: TGTGCCAGCCTGACGTGGACAGGGGGCTTGAATGAGCAGTTCTTC.

J is TRBJ2-3 and V is TRBV7-9, with TRBD2 identical over 13 bases. The germline CDR1 and CDR2 sequences are SEHNR and FQNEAQ (reference sequence). The CDR3 is made up of 16 amino acids. Trimming took 4 bases from V and 2 from J; bases not matched to a gene: 3. Here the CDR3 DNA reads TGTGCCAGCAGCTCGGGACTAGCGGGACTCACAGATACGCAGTATTTT. Translation gives CASSSGLAGLTDTQYF.

J is TRBJ2-7 and V is TRBV28; 9 bases map to TRBD1. CDR1 MDHEN and CDR2 SYDVKM come from the germline V gene. V shed 9 bases, J shed 3 bases, and the junction held 6 bases outside the gene matches. This CDR3 comprises 13 residues. The CDR3 sequence is CASAQGAGYEQYF. CDR3 nucleotides: TGTGCCAGTGCACAGGGGGCGGGCTACGAGCAGTACTTC.

The rearrangement joins TRBV5-6 to TRBJ2-7; TRBD1 aligns across 10 bases. In germline, CDR1 is SGHDT, CDR2 YYEEEE. V lost 4 bases, J lost 2 bases, and 3 bases stayed unmatched. CDR3 length: 14 residues. CDR3 sequence reads: CASSKGQGTYEQYF. In DNA, the CDR3 is TGTGCCAGCAGCAAGGGACAGGGGACCTACGAGCAGTACTTC.

The chain recombines TRBV6-1 with TRBJ2-6, with TRBD1 identical over 7 bases. The V gene end was trimmed by 4 bases and the J gene end by 1 base; junction bases not matched to a gene: 1. The length of the CDR3 is 15 residues. The germline V gene has CDR1 MNHNS and CDR2 SASEGT. The CDR3 DNA reads as TGTGCCAGCAGTGGGGACAGTTCTGGGGCCAACGTCCTGACTTTC. This gives the protein CASSGDSSGANVLTF.

This rearrangement joins TRBV28 to TRBJ1-5; 7 bases agree with TRBD1. Germline V lookup: CDR1 MDHEN, CDR2 SYDVKM. The CDR3 contains 14 residues. V shed 4 bases and J 4 bases; nucleotides not matched to a gene: 4. In nucleotides, the CDR3 is TGTGCCAGCAGTTCAGGGGGGCTGAATCAGCCCCAGCATTTT. Translating it yields CASSSGGLNQPQHF.

J is TRBJ2-2 and V is TRBV4-3; TRBD2 aligns across 7 bases. Germline V lookup: CDR1 LGHNA, CDR2 YSLEER. V was clipped by 0 bases and J by 1 base; unmatched bases: 5. There are 17 residues in the CDR3. The CDR3 is CASSQDPGGGNTGELFF. CDR3 sequence (DNA): TGCGCCAGCAGCCAAGATCCGGGCGGGGGGAACACCGGGGAGCTGTTTTTT.

The chain is built from TRBV5-4 and TRBJ1-2; tentatively, D is TRBD1 (5 bases). CDR3 length: 16 residues. Germline V gene data show CDR1 as SGHNT and CDR2 as YYREEE (reference sequence). V dropped 6 bases and J dropped 5 bases, with 23 bases sitting between them. The CDR3 nucleotides read TGTGCCAGCACAGTGACCGGGACTCCCGCTATATATGGCTACACCTTC. This translates into CASTVTGTPAIYGYTF.

The gene calls are TRBV27 and TRBJ2-7; TRBD1 aligns across 9 bases. Germline values: CDR1 MNHEY, CDR2 SMNVEV (reference sequence). The CDR3 has 15 amino acids. V dropped 4 bases and J dropped 3; count of bases not matched to a gene: 7. The CDR3 coding sequence is TGTGCCAGCAGTTCTAACAGGGGGCTTTTCTACGAGCAGTACTTC. Its translation: CASSSNRGLFYEQYF.

This clone was observed a single time. The chain couples TRBV4-3 to TRBJ1-1; 8 bases line up with TRBD1. This CDR3 region has 17 residues. V shed 0 bases and J 0 bases; nucleotides not matched to a gene: 6. CDR1 and CDR2 (germline): LGHNA, YSLEER. CDR3 nucleotide sequence: TGCGCCAGCAGCCAAGATCGGGGGACAGGTCTGAACACTGAAGCTTTCTTT. This codes for CASSQDRGTGLNTEAFF.

The rearrangement uses TRBV6-5 and TRBJ1-2; 10 bases map to TRBD1. This CDR3 comprises 15 residues. V was pared by 5 bases and J by 2 bases, with 5 bases of the junction left unmatched. Germline CDR1 reads MNHEY; CDR2 reads SVGAGI. CDR3 nucleotide sequence: TGTGCCAGCAGTGGGCCGGGACAGGGGAACTATGGCTACACCTTC. It translates to CASSGPGQGNYGYTF.

The chain couples TRBV7-8 to TRBJ2-2; D not resolved. Germline V gene data show CDR1 as SGHVS and CDR2 as FQNEAQ. V lost 3 bases and J lost 0, with 11 bases in between. CDR3 length equals 16 residues. The CDR3 loop is CASSLIAPANTGELFF. DNA of the CDR3: TGTGCCAGCAGCTTGATCGCGCCTGCGAACACCGGGGAGCTGTTTTTT.

This chain joins TRBV28 and TRBJ2-5; possibly TRBD2 for D (5 bases). TRBJ2-7 matches the DNA end more closely, so the J call is doubtful. Germline lookup yields CDR1 MDHEN and CDR2 SYDVKM. This CDR3 spans 13 amino acids. CDR3 sequence reads: CASSFFRGYEQYF. Here the CDR3 DNA reads TGTGCCAGCAGTTTCTTTCGGGGTTACGAGCAGTACTTC.

The rearrangement uses TRBV6-6 and TRBJ2-1, with TRBD2 matching over 7 bases. This CDR3 contains 12 residues. The germline V gene has CDR1 MNHNY and CDR2 SVGAGI (reference sequence). V was pared by 7 bases and J by 7 bases, with 4 bases of the junction left unmatched. CDR3 in DNA: TGTGCCAGCACTATGGGGGGGAATGAGCAGTTCTTC. It specifies CASTMGGNEQFF.

This chain links TRBV7-8 with TRBJ2-3; TRBD2 aligns across 10 bases. J lost 5 bases, V lost 5 bases, and 4 bases had no gene match. Per the germline V gene, CDR1 is SGHVS and CDR2 is FQNEAQ. This CDR3 comprises 14 residues. In DNA, the CDR3 is TGTGCCAGCAGCGAGGGACTAGCGCAAGATACGCAGTATTTT. It translates to CASSEGLAQDTQYF.

The chain is built from TRBV5-5 and TRBJ2-7; D remains ambiguous. The length of the CDR3 is 17 residues. CDR1 is SGHKS, CDR2 YYEKEE, per germline (reference sequence). V was pared by 0 bases and J by 7 bases, with 23 bases between. The CDR3 DNA reads TGTGCCAGCAGCTTGGGTTGGCCTCAGAACCCGCCGAGTGAGCAGTACTTC. Translated, it gives CASSLGWPQNPPSEQYF.

The CDR3 here is CASSLSGLAGEQYF. The DNA for the CDR3 is TGTGCCAGCAGTCTCTCGGGACTAGCGGGTGAGCAGTACTTC. The V call is TRBV27, the J call TRBJ2-7; the match to TRBD2 covers 12 bases. This CDR3 is built from 14 residues. The germline CDR1 and CDR2 sequences are MNHEY and SMNVEV (reference sequence). V trimming: 5 bases; J trimming: 7 bases; junction bases outside the gene matches: 6.

The gene calls are TRBV7-9 and TRBJ2-1; TRBD2 aligns across 13 bases. The CDR3 covers 19 residues. V shed 5 bases, J shed 0 bases, and the junction held 10 bases outside the gene matches. Per the germline V gene, CDR1 is SEHNR and CDR2 is FQNEAQ (reference sequence). This chain's CDR3 is CASSHTGLAGASSYNEQFF. CDR3 nucleotides: TGTGCCAGCAGCCATACCGGACTAGCGGGAGCGAGCTCCTACAATGAGCAGTTCTTC.

This clone was detected only once. This sequence joins TRBV20-1 and TRBJ2-5; no definite D call. Trimming removed 5 bases at V and 5 bases at J, with 6 bases between. CDR3 length equals 10 residues. The germline gives CDR1 DFQATT, CDR2 SNEGSKA (reference sequence). This chain's CDR3 is CSASGETQYF. For the CDR3, the DNA is TGCAGTGCTTCTGGGGAGACCCAGTACTTC.

This chain links TRBV5-4 with TRBJ2-7; D may be TRBD2 (5 bases). The germline V and J ends were trimmed by 0 bases and 5 bases, with 9 bases remaining between them. This CDR3 comprises 13 residues. CDR1 SGHNT and CDR2 YYREEE come from the germline V gene (reference sequence). The DNA for the CDR3 is TGTGCCAGCAGCTTGGGGGTGCGGGACGAGCAGTACTTC. It is translated as CASSLGVRDEQYF.

The chain employs TRBV4-1 and TRBJ1-5; no definite D call. CDR3 length: 16 residues. Germline CDR1 and CDR2: MGHRA and YSYEKL. The V end was cut by 0 bases, the J end by 0 bases, with 9 bases between. Written as DNA, the CDR3 is TGCGCCAGCAGCCAAGATAGTCGGGGTAGCAATCAGCCCCAGCATTTT. Protein: CASSQDSRGSNQPQHF.

This chain uses TRBV5-5 with TRBJ2-7, with 7 bases matching TRBD1. CDR1 and CDR2 (germline): SGHKS, YYEKEE (reference sequence). J was trimmed by 0 bases and V by 4 bases; bases with no gene match: 16. The CDR3 sequence is 18 residues long. The CDR3 sequence is CASSQSPGQAGFSYEQYF. CDR3 bases: TGTGCCAGCAGCCAGAGTCCCGGACAGGCCGGTTTCTCCTACGAGCAGTACTTC.

This chain connects TRBV19 to TRBJ2-7; D not certain. V shed 1 base and J shed 0 bases, with 4 bases lying between them. The CDR3 is 13 amino acids. Germline CDR1 reads LNHDA; CDR2 reads SQIVND (reference sequence). CDR3 bases: TGTGCCAGTAGTATAGGCAGCTCCTACGAGCAGTACTTC. As protein: CASSIGSSYEQYF.

J is TRBJ2-2 and V is TRBV9; 9 bases are a match to TRBD2. The CDR3 contains 17 residues. The V gene's germline CDR1 is SGDLS and CDR2 YYNGEE. With 6 bases clipped from V and 1 base from J, the junction kept 10 bases outside the gene matches. CDR3 region: CASTPGGLAGNTGELFF. In nucleotides, the CDR3 is TGTGCCAGCACCCCCGGGGGACTAGCTGGGAACACCGGGGAGCTGTTTTTT.

The gene calls are TRBV13 and TRBJ2-7, with D possibly TRBD2 on 5 matching bases. Trimming cost V 5 bases and J 5 bases, with 10 bases left between them. This CDR3 is built from 12 residues. Germline V gene sequence: CDR1 PRHDT, CDR2 FYEKMQ (reference sequence). The CDR3 region is CASSPTGNEQYF. The CDR3 nucleotides read TGTGCCAGCAGCCCCACGGGGAACGAGCAGTACTTC.

The genes are TRBV7-8 and TRBJ2-2; no definite D call. Looked up from germline, CDR1 is SGHVS and CDR2 is FQNEAQ. CDR3 length: 13 residues. V lost 5 bases, J lost 1 base, and 5 bases lay in between. CDR3: CASSPMNTGELFF. CDR3 nucleotides: TGTGCCAGCAGCCCGATGAACACCGGGGAGCTGTTTTTT.

In nucleotides, the CDR3 is TGTGCCAGCAGCAAAGATCGGGGCCCATGGACTGAAGCTTTCTTT. This translates into CASSKDRGPWTEAFF. The V and J genes are TRBV21-1 and TRBJ1-1. TRBV21-1 constitutes a pseudogene. This CDR3 spans 15 amino acids.

The rearrangement links TRBV11-2 to TRBJ2-7; D is uncertain. The germline V gene encodes CDR1 SGHAT and CDR2 FQNNGV. CDR3 size: 12 residues. V dropped 0 bases and J dropped 6 bases, with 6 bases sitting between them. This CDR3 is CASSLDAFEQYF. In nucleotides, the CDR3 is TGTGCCAGCAGCTTAGACGCCTTCGAGCAGTACTTC. Combining the CDR3 with reference TRBV11-2 and TRBJ2-7 gives the whole variable domain EAGVAQSPRYKIIEKRQSVAFWCNPISGHATLYWYQQILGQGPKLLIQFQNNGVVDDSQLPKDRFSAERLKGVDSTLKIQPAKLEDSAVYLCASSLDAFEQYFGPGTRLTVT.

The V call is TRBV29-1, the J call TRBJ2-3; D not resolved. The CDR3 spans 12 residues. Germline-derived CDR1 and CDR2 are SQVTM and ANQGSEA. The V gene lost 5 bases and the J gene lost 4 bases, with 10 bases spanning the gap. CDR3 in amino acids: CSVRKAADTQYF. In nucleotides, the CDR3 is TGCAGCGTTCGTAAAGCAGCAGATACGCAGTATTTT.

The chain couples TRBV4-3 to TRBJ1-4; D is undetermined. The CDR3 has 15 amino acids. V gave up 0 bases and J gave up 3 bases, with 8 bases separating them. CDR1 is LGHNA and CDR2 is YSLEER in the germline V gene. CDR3 DNA: TGCGCCAGCAGCCAAGATAGGCAGCCTAATGAAAAACTGTTTTTT. Translated: CASSQDRQPNEKLFF.

The chain carries TRBV11-1 and TRBJ2-3, with 7 nucleotides matching TRBD1. CDR1 SGHAT and CDR2 FQDESV come from the germline V gene (reference sequence). This CDR3 is built from 14 residues. The V gene end was trimmed by 2 bases and the J gene end by 6 bases; junction bases not matched to a gene: 5. The CDR3 coding sequence is TGTGCCAGCAGCTTATACAGGGGCCGGGATACGCAGTATTTT. This codes for CASSLYRGRDTQYF.

V usage is TRBV6-6 and J usage is TRBJ2-7; 9 bases are a match to TRBD1. J lost 4 bases, V lost 4 bases, and 2 bases had no gene match. In germline, CDR1 is MNHNY, CDR2 SVGAGI (reference sequence). The CDR3 length is 13 residues. The chain's CDR3 is CASSLGQGYEQYF. The CDR3 nucleotides are TGTGCCAGCAGTTTGGGACAGGGTTACGAGCAGTACTTC.